This TCR beta chain was recovered during a study of response to subunit inactivated influenza vaccine. Findings of the study overall: Authors proposed each seasonal influenza vaccination draws in few new T cells.

TCRdb analysed the RT-PCR reads with MiXCR anew, one entry per CDR3 protein. This sample has around 760,000 distinct CDR3 sequences, with approximately 15% found just once. This clonotype has just a few counts. Its antigen is unknown. Germline V gene lookup returns CDR1 WNHNN and CDR2 SYGVQD (reference sequence). CDR3 length: 16 amino acids. V dropped 3 bases and J dropped 0; count of bases not matched to a gene: 2. The chain couples TRBV10-1 to TRBJ2-3; 11 bases match TRBD2. This clonotype originated in a man over 45 who received an inactivated influenza vaccine. Source: PBMCs from blood, taken around 15 days before vaccination. The CDR3 DNA reads TGCGCCAGCAGTGAACTAGCGGGGGTGAGCACAGATACGCAGTATTTT. Translated, it gives CASSELAGVSTDTQYF.